This passage covers 25 T cell receptor beta chains from one sample sequenced in a study of blood T cell repertoires in COVID-19. Assay: immunoSEQ multiplex PCR; the TCRdb copy retains only in-frame clones and omits some. Among 100,000 to 150,000 clones listed, over 75% were seen once. Material: peripheral blood. The receptors were gathered from a man older than 75 with active or convalescent COVID-19.

This chain connects TRBV6-5 to TRBJ1-4; TRBD1 matches 8 bases. The CDR3 length is 15 residues. Germline-derived CDR1 and CDR2 are MNHEY and SVGAGI. V lost 6 bases and J lost 3; bases outside the gene matches: 6. CDR3 nucleotides: TGTGCCAGCAGCATCCTGGGACAGGCTAATGAAAAACTGTTTTTT. It encodes CASSILGQANEKLFF.

V and J are TRBV28 and TRBJ2-7; a weak D match, TRBD2 (5 bases). The V end was cut by 6 bases, the J end by 2 bases, with 14 bases between. Germline lookup yields CDR1 MDHEN and CDR2 SYDVKM. CDR3 size: 14 residues. The CDR3 loop reads CASRGEDPTYEQYF. As DNA, the CDR3 is TGTGCCAGCAGGGGAGAGGACCCAACCTACGAGCAGTACTTC.

In its sample, this clone was seen a few times. V usage is TRBV6-1 and J usage is TRBJ2-7; D might be TRBD1 (5 bases). The V and J ends lost 2 bases and 3 bases respectively, with 8 bases between them. Germline loops: CDR1 MNHNS, CDR2 SASEGT. CDR3 size: 13 residues. CDR3 loop: CASSERQSYEQYF. As DNA, the CDR3 is TGTGCCAGCAGTGAAAGACAGAGCTACGAGCAGTACTTC.

This clone was found a few times. V usage is TRBV27 and J usage is TRBJ2-2; TRBD1 matches at 7 bases. The ends lost 7 bases at V and 7 bases at J; junction bases unmatched: 9. CDR3 length: 14 residues. From germline, CDR1 is MNHEY and CDR2 SMNVEV (reference sequence). For the CDR3, the DNA is TGTGCCAGCACCCCAGACAGGGCTCGCGGGGAGCTGTTTTTT. Translation gives CASTPDRARGELFF.

The V and J genes are TRBV7-6 and TRBJ2-2, with a possible D match to TRBD2 (5 bases). With 3 bases removed from V and 0 bases from J, the gap between germline ends came to 8 bases. Germline loops: CDR1 SGHVS, CDR2 FNYEAQ. The CDR3 contains 15 residues. Here the CDR3 DNA reads TGTGCCAGCAGCTTCGACTACGCGAACACCGGGGAGCTGTTTTTT. Translation gives CASSFDYANTGELFF.

V gene TRBV7-3 combines with J gene TRBJ2-1; 11 bases are a match to TRBD2. The CDR3 runs 19 residues. CDR1 and CDR2 (germline): SGHTA, FQGTGA. V shed 5 bases, J shed 9 bases, and the junction held 21 bases outside the gene matches. The CDR3 nucleotides are TGTGCCAGCAGCCCCGTGGGTAGCGGGAGGGCCTCGAGACACTTTGAGCAGTTCTTC. Protein: CASSPVGSGRASRHFEQFF. Together with reference TRBV7-3 and TRBJ2-1, the CDR3 gives the full variable domain: GAGVSQTPSNKVTEKGKYVELRCDPISGHTALYWYRQSLGQGPEFLIYFQGTGAADDSGLPNDRFFAVRPEGSVSTLKIQRTERGDSAVYLCASSPVGSGRASRHFEQFFGPGTRLTVL.

This chain connects TRBV6-2 or TRBV6-3 to TRBJ1-5; 7 bases match TRBD1. The CDR3 is made up of 15 amino acids. Germline CDR1 reads MNHEY; CDR2 reads SVGEGT. V was clipped by 5 bases and J by 4 bases; unmatched bases: 8. The CDR3 DNA sequence: TGTGCCAGCAGTCCATGGGACAGCTTAAATCAGCCCCAGCATTTT. Residues: CASSPWDSLNQPQHF.

The chain couples TRBV7-7 to TRBJ2-3; TRBD2 matches 13 bases. The CDR3 has 17 amino acids. The germline V gene encodes CDR1 SSHAT and CDR2 FNYEAQ (reference sequence). The V and J ends lost 1 base and 1 base, in that order; junction bases with no gene match: 2. This CDR3 is CASSLGGLAGGTDTQYF. Written as DNA, the CDR3 is TGTGCCAGCAGCTTAGGAGGACTAGCGGGAGGCACAGATACGCAGTATTTT.

The chain couples TRBV15 to TRBJ1-6; D remains ambiguous. Germline V lookup: CDR1 LNHNV, CDR2 YYDKDF (reference sequence). V was clipped by 4 bases and J by 7 bases, with 14 bases between them. This CDR3 is built from 15 residues. The CDR3 nucleotides are TGTGCCACCAGCATGGTACGGACTCCCAATTCACCCCTCCACTTT. Protein product: CATSMVRTPNSPLHF. The full variable domain, completed using reference TRBV15 and TRBJ1-6, is DAMVIQNPRYQVTQFGKPVTLSCSQTLNHNVMYWYQQKSSQAPKLLFHYYDKDFNNEADTPDNFQSRRPNTSFCFLDIRSPGLGDTAMYLCATSMVRTPNSPLHFGNGTRLTVT.

The chain has TRBV12-3 or TRBV12-4 and TRBJ2-3, with 10 bases lining up with TRBD1. The CDR3 runs 12 residues. V lost 3 bases and J lost 13; bases outside the gene matches: 4. In DNA form, the CDR3 reads TGTGCCAGCAGTTTGCCCGGGACAGGGGAGTATTTT. This sequence encodes CASSLPGTGEYF.

The chain employs TRBV2 and TRBJ2-2; D remains ambiguous. CDR3 length: 12 amino acids. In germline, CDR1 is SNHLY, CDR2 FYNNEI. Trimming pared 6 bases from V and 4 bases from J, leaving 6 bases between. CDR3: CASRALTGELFF. The DNA of the CDR3 is TGTGCCAGCAGGGCCCTCACCGGGGAGCTGTTTTTT.

The chain uses TRBV6-5 and TRBJ1-1; D unresolved. Germline V lookup: CDR1 MNHEY, CDR2 SVGAGI. The CDR3 runs to 12 residues. V lost 5 bases and J lost 7, with 11 bases in between. The CDR3 reads CASSPHQVEAFF. CDR3 bases: TGTGCCAGCAGTCCCCACCAGGTTGAAGCTTTCTTT.

The chain recombines TRBV6-1 with TRBJ2-7, with a tentative D call TRBD2 (6 bases). Germline assignment: CDR1 MNHNS and CDR2 SASEGT. V shed 0 bases and J shed 4 bases, with 10 bases lying between them. The CDR3 sequence is 14 residues long. CDR3 region: CASSEARGPYEQYF. Here the CDR3 DNA reads TGTGCCAGCAGTGAAGCGCGGGGTCCTTACGAGCAGTACTTC.

The rearrangement joins TRBV30 to TRBJ2-2; D gene uncertain. The CDR3 spans 14 residues. Germline loops: CDR1 GTSNPN, CDR2 SVGIG (reference sequence). V lost 2 bases, J lost 5 bases, and 12 bases lay in between. The CDR3 reads CAWSSRLGTGELFF. CDR3 DNA sequence: TGTGCCTGGAGTAGCAGGTTGGGTACCGGGGAGCTGTTTTTT.

This clone was recorded only once. V is TRBV4-1 and J is TRBJ1-5, with 9 positions matching TRBD1. Losses at the gene ends were 3 bases for V and 6 bases for J; bases not matched to a gene: 6. The V gene's germline CDR1 is MGHRA and CDR2 YSYEKL. The CDR3 totals 15 residues. CDR3 loop: CASSHHRGQTQPQHF. The CDR3 DNA reads TGCGCCAGCAGCCATCACAGGGGGCAGACTCAGCCCCAGCATTTT.

The chain carries TRBV10-3 and TRBJ2-7; TRBD2 matches 13 bases. Trimming took 11 bases from V and 5 from J; bases not matched to a gene: 12. CDR1 ENHRY and CDR2 SYGVKD come from the germline V gene. The CDR3 sequence is 15 residues long. This CDR3 is CASGLAGVFTHEQYF. The CDR3, as DNA: TGTGCCTCTGGACTAGCGGGAGTTTTTACCCACGAGCAGTACTTC.

This sequence joins TRBV27 and TRBJ2-7, with 8 bases fitting TRBD1. Germline V lookup: CDR1 MNHEY, CDR2 SMNVEV (reference sequence). The trim removed 8 bases at V and 2 bases at J, leaving 20 bases unmatched. The CDR3 covers 18 residues. The CDR3 sequence: CASSHKGQGAGITYEQYF. The CDR3 DNA reads TGTGCCAGCTCCCATAAGGGTCAGGGGGCCGGCATAACCTACGAGCAGTACTTC.

The table lists this clone with a few counts. Other DNA sequences of this sample code for an identical CDR3. This chain uses TRBV3-1 (or the pseudogene TRBV3-2) with TRBJ1-5; TRBD1 might be the D (6 bases). The germline V gene has CDR1 LGHDT and CDR2 YNNKEL (reference sequence). Trimming left V 4 bases short and J 1 base short, with 8 bases between. This CDR3 contains 14 residues. CDR3 region: CASSLGQSNQPQHF. CDR3 DNA: TGTGCCAGCAGCCTCGGACAGAGCAATCAGCCCCAGCATTTT.

The J gene is TRBJ2-1, the V gene TRBV10-1; 11 bases fit TRBD2. Trimming cost V 6 bases and J 11 bases; bases outside gene matches: 3. CDR1 and CDR2 from the germline V gene are WNHNN and SYGVQD (reference sequence). The CDR3 is made up of 12 amino acids. The CDR3 here is CASRRLAGQQFF. The CDR3, as DNA: TGCGCCAGCAGACGACTAGCGGGACAGCAGTTCTTC.

The chain uses TRBV19 and TRBJ2-7, with 12 bases identical to TRBD1. Germline values: CDR1 LNHDA, CDR2 SQIVND (reference sequence). With V trimmed by 3 bases and J by 5 bases, 11 bases remained unmatched. This CDR3 is 17 amino acids long. DNA for the CDR3: TGTGCCAGTAGTATGGCCCAGGGACAGGGGGCGCGGAACGAGCAGTACTTC. Encoded protein: CASSMAQGQGARNEQYF.

The genes are TRBV11-2 and TRBJ1-2; D is undetermined. The CDR3 length is 15 residues. The V and J ends lost 0 bases and 7 bases respectively, with 15 bases between them. Germline values: CDR1 SGHAT, CDR2 FQNNGV. The CDR3 loop is CASSLDRRASSGYTF. The CDR3 DNA sequence: TGTGCCAGCAGCTTAGATCGAAGAGCCTCGTCTGGCTACACCTTC. The full variable domain, its missing parts supplied by reference TRBV11-2 and TRBJ1-2, is EAGVAQSPRYKIIEKRQSVAFWCNPISGHATLYWYQQILGQGPKLLIQFQNNGVVDDSQLPKDRFSAERLKGVDSTLKIQPAKLEDSAVYLCASSLDRRASSGYTFGSGTRLTVV.

Only a few counts were recorded for this clone. The chain has TRBV12-5 and TRBJ1-5; 9 nucleotides line up with TRBD1. The junction had 7 bases not matched to a gene; V was cut back by 3 bases and J by 1 base. Germline CDR1 is LGHNT and CDR2 is FRNRAP. This CDR3 is built from 17 residues. The CDR3 region has the DNA TGTGCTAGTGGTTTTCCACGGGACAGGGAAAGCAATCAGCCCCAGCATTTT. This sequence encodes CASGFPRDRESNQPQHF.

This chain connects TRBV5-1 to TRBJ1-2; TRBD1 matches at 8 bases. The CDR3 is made up of 15 amino acids. Germline V gives CDR1 SGHRS, CDR2 YFSETQ. Losses at the gene ends were 4 bases for V and 4 bases for J; bases not matched to a gene: 9. The CDR3 region is CASSASGGAGYGYTF. CDR3 bases: TGCGCCAGCAGCGCGTCAGGGGGCGCGGGCTATGGCTACACCTTC.

The V and J genes are TRBV7-8 and TRBJ1-2; D gene ambiguous. The CDR3 extends over 15 amino acids. V lost 0 bases, J lost 4 bases, and 12 bases lay in between. Germline V gives CDR1 SGHVS, CDR2 FQNEAQ. Here the CDR3 reads CASSLAPPNTYGYTF. CDR3 DNA sequence: TGTGCCAGCAGCTTAGCTCCCCCCAACACCTATGGCTACACCTTC.

DNA of the CDR3: TGTGCCATCAGTGAGTCGATGGAGAAGAGCTCCTACAATGAGCAGTTCTTC. Translating gives CAISESMEKSSYNEQFF. The gene calls are TRBV10-3 and TRBJ2-1; D is undetermined. The germline V gene encodes CDR1 ENHRY and CDR2 SYGVKD. Trimming pared 0 bases from V and 0 bases from J, leaving 12 bases between. This CDR3 region has 17 residues.